This TCR beta chain was captured in a study of T cells expressing NK-cell markers (dated by TCRdb to about 2020). Some background on the complete study: In sorted CD3+CD56+NKG2C+, CD3+CD56+NKG2C- and CD3+CD56-NKG2C+ T-cell subsets from eight donors, TCR beta-chain repertoires were profiled. Among the eight sequenced donors, only one was HCMV-seronegative, while the other seven were HCMV-seropositive. All eight donors whose samples were sequenced were randomly selected healthy volunteers, three of them men and five women. Sequencing of the libraries produced 2 x 150 bp reads on Illumina HiSeq 2000/2500, MiSeq or NextSeq. Broader findings and caveats from the paper: It remained unclear whether the expanded NKG2C-expressing T cell clones were specific for HCMV antigens. Those dominant clonotypes were again the most abundant among CD3+CD56-NKG2C+ cells in several donors, at roughly 25-60.1%. In six donors, the dominant CD3+CD56+NKG2C+ clonotypes were among the top 10 CD8+ clonotypes and accounted for about 1.0-8% of CD8+ T cells.

To note about this clonotype: The antigen it recognizes is unknown.

The listed sequencing device is Illumina HiSeq 2000. 5'RACE template switching, by which a universal primer site and unique molecular identifiers were added, was used to make TCR beta cDNA libraries. cDNA synthesis was primed from the TCR beta constant segment and was followed by two successive PCR amplification steps. Under the source paper's analysis protocol: MIGEC handled demultiplexing of the reads and grouping by UMI, while MiTCR was used to assemble and quantify clonotypes. Only TCR cDNA sequences supported by at least two reads were kept to exclude erroneous sequences. The tcR package was used for downstream repertoire analysis, and clonotypes were matched across fractions by CDR3 nucleotide sequence plus V segment. VDJmatch was used to annotate antigen specificity against VDJdb, with one amino acid substitution in CDR3 permitted. TCRdb reprocessed the reads, and each CDR3 protein sequence is entered once, without DNA. Here the V and J calls rest on TCRdb's processing, not on the authors' analysis. This specimen's table enumerates roughly 160,000 distinct CDR3 sequences. The ten largest clonotypes hold around a sixth of the sample.

HCMV serostatus was determined by detecting HCMV-specific IgG in serum with a commercial ELISA kit. Ficoll density gradient centrifugation was used to isolate peripheral blood mononuclear cells from blood. As encoded in the germline V gene, CDR1 is MGHRA while CDR2 is YSYEKL. From the cysteine through the phenylalanine, the CDR3 covers 16 amino acids. No DNA has been recorded. What was sequenced was blood T cells: a sorted CD56 or NKG2C T cell subset, CD4+ or CD8+ T cells, or bulk PBMC T cells (not recorded which). Rearrangement joined TRBV4-1 to TRBJ2-1; TCRdb picks TRBD2, but there is no DNA to check that call. This clonotype was obtained from a woman aged 18 to 75 in good health. CDR3 reads: CASSHPGTTRGSEQFF.